Listed here is a single TCR beta chain. The antigen is unknown. This sample stems from a study of T cell responses to AZD1222 COVID-19 vaccine. Study-level points and caveats: Rises in breadth and depth of Spike-specific TCRs came after two AZD1222 doses.

J gave up 10 bases and V 5 bases, and 5 bases lay outside the gene matches. The CDR3 contains 13 residues. CDR1 SGHNT and CDR2 YENEEA come from the germline V gene. Data came from immunoSEQ multiplex PCR; TCRdb stores just in-frame clones and leaves some out. Of 90,000 to 110,000 clones in the sample, roughly nine tenths were seen once. The clonotype originates from an adult who received the AZD1222 COVID-19 vaccine. Sequences were derived from peripheral blood, sampled 28 days after the second AZD1222 dose. V is TRBV11-3 and J is TRBJ1-6, with 7 bases fitting TRBD1. The CDR3 DNA sequence: TGTGCCAGCAGCAAGACAGGGAGATCACCCCTCCACTTT. It encodes CASSKTGRSPLHF.